The source of this TCR beta chain is a study of technical replicates of blood from a few donors. J was trimmed by 0 bases and V by 4 bases; bases with no gene match: 9. Germline CDR1 SGHRS, CDR2 YFSETQ. This CDR3 has 16 amino acids. The protocol was immunoSEQ multiplex PCR, while the TCRdb copy is restricted to in-frame clones and leaves out a portion. This repertoire shows about 59,000 clones, 90% to 95% found once; its top ten account for 4.2%. V is TRBV5-1 and J is TRBJ1-1, with TRBD1 matching 7 bases. This TCR was recovered from a human donor in good health. Some clones in this sample may be carry-over from other donors' samples. Sequenced material: PBMCs. The CDR3 DNA sequence: TGCGCCAGCAGCCACCGCGGGACAGTGATGAACACTGAAGCTTTCTTT. It codes for CASSHRGTVMNTEAFF.